The rows below give T cell receptor beta chains drawn from one sample of a study of blood T cells in healthy people across ages. TCRdb re-analysed the 5' RACE reads in MiXCR, keeping a single row per CDR3 protein. The sample comprises over 1,200,000 distinct CDR3 sequences, 45% to 70% of which are singletons, and roughly 7% rests with the top ten. Sequences were obtained from blood. These receptors were taken from a man between 18 and 29 years old in good health. CDR3s include the opening cysteine and the closing phenylalanine or tryptophan. The D gene is left open where the match is weak. Clone sizes are given selectively: once, few, many, or a class where the clone is expanded.

>TRBJ1-2|TRBV20-1|once|TRBD1
TGCAGTGCTAGAAACGGGACAGGGGAGGGCTACACCTTC
CSARNGTGEGYTF
>TRBJ2-1|TRBV20-1|.|TRBD2
TGCATTGCCCTTTCGACTAGCGGTAGCTCCTACAATGAGCAGTTCTTC
CIALSTSGSSYNEQFF
>TRBJ2-5|TRBV6-2/TRBV6-3|.|.
TGTGCCAGCAGTTACGGAGGTAGCGGAGCCCTACAAGAGACCCAGTACTTC
CASSYGGSGALQETQYF
>TRBJ2-1|TRBV6-4|.|.
TGTGCCAGCAGTTTTTCCGGGGGTCTCTCCTACAATGAGCAGTTCTTC
CASSFSGGLSYNEQFF
>TRBJ1-6|TRBV11-2|.|.
TGTGCCAGCAGCTTAGCAGGACGGAACTATAATTCACCCCTCCACTTT
CASSLAGRNYNSPLHF
>TRBJ1-2|TRBV12-3/TRBV12-4|few|.
TGTGCCAGCTATCCCCTATCTAACTATGGCTACACCTTC
CASYPLSNYGYTF
>TRBJ2-5|TRBV9|few|.
TGTGCCAGCAGCGCAGAGGGTGGGACCCAGTACTTC
CASSAEGGTQYF
>TRBJ2-3|TRBV7-2|.|TRBD2
TGTGCCAGCAGCTTATGGAGCGGGGGGTCAGATACGCAGTATTTT
CASSLWSGGSDTQYF
>TRBJ2-7|TRBV20-1|few|.
TGCAGTGCCAAGACATTCTACGAGCAGTACTTC
CSAKTFYEQYF
>TRBJ2-7|TRBV2|.|TRBD2
TGTGCCAGCGGACTAGCGGGAGACTACGAGCAGTACTTC
CASGLAGDYEQYF
>TRBJ2-3|TRBV20-1|.|.
TGCAGTGCTAGAGGCGAGATTACAGATACGCAGTATTTT
CSARGEITDTQYF
>TRBJ2-3|TRBV29-1|few|.
TGCAGCGCCTCGGACTCCCCGCACACAGATACGCAGTATTTT
CSASDSPHTDTQYF
>TRBJ1-6|TRBV18|.|.
TGTGCCAGCTCACTGACATCAGCACAAAATTCACCCCTCCACTTT
CASSLTSAQNSPLHF
>TRBJ2-1|TRBV28|.|.
TGTGCCAGCAGTTTTGGCCTCACACGGTACAATGAGCAGTTCTTC
CASSFGLTRYNEQFF
>TRBJ2-7|TRBV7-9|.|.
TGTGCCAGCAGCCCCTCTCGGGGCAGGGAATCCTACGAGCAGTACTTC
CASSPSRGRESYEQYF
>TRBJ2-7|TRBV25-1|.|.
TGTGTCAGCAGTGAATATGGGCAGGCGACCTACGAGCAGTACTTC
CVSSEYGQATYEQYF
>TRBJ2-5|TRBV4-1|.|.
TGCGCCAGCAGCCAAGAGTGGGGGTGGGAGACCCAGTACTTC
CASSQEWGWETQYF
>TRBJ2-5|TRBV29-1|few|TRBD2
TGCAGCGTCCCGGGACTAGCGGGCCAAGAGACCCAGTACTTC
CSVPGLAGQETQYF
>TRBJ2-1|TRBV25-1|few|TRBD2
TGTGCCAGCAGTGAATATACTAGCGGGAGTGGAAATGAGCAGTTCTTC
CASSEYTSGSGNEQFF
>TRBJ2-1|TRBV4-1|.|.
TGCGCCAGCAGCCAAGCCCCCTTCAATGAGCAGTTCTTC
CASSQAPFNEQFF
>TRBJ1-1|TRBV5-1|.|.
TGCGCCAGCAGCTTGGACAGCCCCGCGGGAGGCACTGAAGCTTTCTTT
CASSLDSPAGGTEAFF
>TRBJ1-2|TRBV27|.|.
TGTGCCACCCGCGGGGTTCGCTACACCTTC
CATRGVRYTF
>TRBJ1-5|TRBV20-1|.|.
TGCAGTGCCCGAGGCAGCCAAGGTTTTATTAGCAATCAGCCCCAGCATTTT
CSARGSQGFISNQPQHF
>TRBJ1-2|TRBV25-1|.|.
TGTGCCAGCAACAGAGACTATGGCTACACCTTC
CASNRDYGYTF
>TRBJ2-7|TRBV6-1|few|.
TGTGCCAGCAGTCAGGGTTATGGCTACGAGCAGTACTTC
CASSQGYGYEQYF
>TRBJ2-1|TRBV12-3/TRBV12-4|once|.
TGTGCCAGCAGTTTAGCTCTCCGCGGGACTTACAATGAGCAGTTCTTC
CASSLALRGTYNEQFF
>TRBJ1-1|TRBV18|.|.
TGTGCCAGCTCACCACCCGATCGCTGGATGAACACTGAAGCTTTCTTT
CASSPPDRWMNTEAFF
>TRBJ1-2|TRBV6-5|.|.
TGTGCCAGCAGTGCCCCCAGGGCCCCTTATGGCTACACCTTC
CASSAPRAPYGYTF
>TRBJ1-4|TRBV29-1|.|TRBD1
TGCAGCGCCTACGGAGAAGGGACAGCTCCAAATGAAAAACTGTTTTTT
CSAYGEGTAPNEKLFF
>TRBJ2-2|TRBV5-5|few|.
TGTGCCAGCAGTTCGGACCCGAACACCGGGGAGCTGTTTTTT
CASSSDPNTGELFF
>TRBJ1-6|TRBV7-9|.|.
TGTTCCAGCAGCTTAAGGGATTCACCCCTCCTCTTT
CSSSLRDSPLLF
>TRBJ2-7|TRBV7-9|.|.
TGTGCCAGCAGCTTTAGGAACTCCCACTACGAGCAGTACTTC
CASSFRNSHYEQYF
>TRBJ1-1|TRBV5-1|.|TRBD1
TGCGCCCGAGGCTGGGACAGGGCGTTTGAAGCTTTCTTT
CARGWDRAFEAFF
>TRBJ2-3|TRBV11-2|.|.
TGTGCCGGCAGCTGGACCGATACGCAGTATTTT
CAGSWTDTQYF
>TRBJ1-1|TRBV6-5|.|.
TGTGCCAGCAGTAACGGACCGGGGAACACTGAAGCTTTCTTT
CASSNGPGNTEAFF
>TRBJ1-5|TRBV10-3|.|.
TGTGCCATCAGTGTAACCGGGAATAGCAATCAGCCCCAGCATTTT
CAISVTGNSNQPQHF
>TRBJ2-3|TRBV28|few|TRBD1
TGTGCCAGCAGCTCGAGACAGGGCGGCACAGATACGCAGTATTTT
CASSSRQGGTDTQYF
>TRBJ2-5|TRBV12-3/TRBV12-4|.|TRBD2
TGTGCCAGCAGTCCCCTAGCGGGGGGGCATTGGGAGCAGTACTTC
CASSPLAGGHWEQYF
>TRBJ1-1|TRBV12-3/TRBV12-4|.|TRBD1
TGTGCCAGTAGTCCGGACAGGGGCACTGAAGCTTTCTTT
CASSPDRGTEAFF
>TRBJ2-1|TRBV5-1|.|.
TGCGCCAGCAGCCGGGGGCCTAGCGGTCACTCCTACAATGAGCAGTTCTTC
CASSRGPSGHSYNEQFF
>TRBJ2-5|TRBV20-1|few|.
TGCAGTGCTAGTAGCGAGGCCCAAGAGACCCAGTACTTC
CSASSEAQETQYF
>TRBJ2-3|TRBV4-2|.|TRBD1
TGTGCCAGCAGCCAAGTAGTCCCCCAGGGGGCCACAGATATGCAGTATTTT
CASSQVVPQGATDMQYF